This is a list of T cell receptor beta chains from one sample in a study of Tregs in tolerant kidney transplant recipients. Libraries were prepared by immunoSEQ multiplex PCR; TCRdb keeps only in-frame clonotypes and omits some of them. The sample gives approximately 65,000 clones, about four fifths of which show up once; roughly 4.5% is in the top ten. The sequenced material came from CD4+ T cells from blood. The receptor source for this set is a human donor in good health. The CDR3 runs from the conserved cysteine through the conserved F or W.

>TRBJ2-7|TRBV11-2
CASRLTGGSYEQYF
>TRBJ2-5|TRBV6-5
CASSYGRGETQYF
>TRBJ2-3|TRBV11-1
CASSPGTSGSDTQYF
>TRBJ2-1|TRBV29-1
CSVEGGYAGNEQFF
>TRBJ2-3|TRBV5-1
CASSIRGPGDTQYF
>TRBJ2-7|TRBV2
CASSPGGARIVEQYF
>TRBJ2-7|TRBV4-1
CASSPTGGQGAYIYEQYF
>TRBJ1-2|TRBV6-5
CASRTGMAFHYGYTF
>TRBJ2-5|TRBV9
CASSPGRGNQETQYF
>TRBJ1-1|TRBV6-5
CASSARQLNTEAFF